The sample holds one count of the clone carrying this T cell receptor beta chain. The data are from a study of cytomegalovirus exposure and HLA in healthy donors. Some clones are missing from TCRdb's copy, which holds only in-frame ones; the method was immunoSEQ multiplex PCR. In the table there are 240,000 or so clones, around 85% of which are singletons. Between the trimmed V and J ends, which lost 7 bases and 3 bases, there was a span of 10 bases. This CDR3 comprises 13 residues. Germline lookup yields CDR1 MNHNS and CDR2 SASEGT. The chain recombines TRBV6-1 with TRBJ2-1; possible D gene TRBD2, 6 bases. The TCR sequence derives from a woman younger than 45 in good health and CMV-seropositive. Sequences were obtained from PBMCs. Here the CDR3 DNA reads TGTGCCAGCACCCGGACTATCTACAATGAGCAGTTCTTC. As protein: CASTRTIYNEQFF.